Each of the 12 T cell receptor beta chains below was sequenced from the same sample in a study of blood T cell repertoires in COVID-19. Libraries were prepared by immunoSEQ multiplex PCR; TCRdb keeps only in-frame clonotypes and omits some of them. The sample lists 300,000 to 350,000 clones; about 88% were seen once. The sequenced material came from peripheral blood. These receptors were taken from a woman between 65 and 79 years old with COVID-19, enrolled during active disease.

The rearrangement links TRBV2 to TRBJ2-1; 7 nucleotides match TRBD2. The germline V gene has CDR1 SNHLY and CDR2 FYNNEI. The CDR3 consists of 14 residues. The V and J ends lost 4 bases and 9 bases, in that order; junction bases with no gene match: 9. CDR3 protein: CASSVARLAVEQFF. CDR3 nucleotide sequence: TGTGCCAGCAGTGTAGCCCGACTAGCTGTTGAGCAGTTCTTC.

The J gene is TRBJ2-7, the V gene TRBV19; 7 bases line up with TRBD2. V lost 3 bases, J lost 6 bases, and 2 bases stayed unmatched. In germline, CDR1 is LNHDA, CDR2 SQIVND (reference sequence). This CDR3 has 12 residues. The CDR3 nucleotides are TGTGCCAGTAGTATTAGGGAGGGCGAGCAGTACTTC. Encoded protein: CASSIREGEQYF.

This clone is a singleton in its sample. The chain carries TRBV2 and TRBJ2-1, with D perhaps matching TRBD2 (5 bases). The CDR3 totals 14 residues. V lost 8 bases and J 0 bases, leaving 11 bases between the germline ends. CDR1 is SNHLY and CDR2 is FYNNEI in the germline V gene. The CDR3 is CASLGDGSYNEQFF. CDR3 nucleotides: TGTGCCAGCCTGGGAGATGGCTCCTACAATGAGCAGTTCTTC.

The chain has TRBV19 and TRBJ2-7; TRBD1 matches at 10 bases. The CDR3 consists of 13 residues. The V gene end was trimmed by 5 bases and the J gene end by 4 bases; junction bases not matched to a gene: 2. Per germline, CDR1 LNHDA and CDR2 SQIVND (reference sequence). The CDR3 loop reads CASSSGQGYEQYF. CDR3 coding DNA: TGTGCCAGTAGTTCGGGACAGGGGTACGAGCAGTACTTC.

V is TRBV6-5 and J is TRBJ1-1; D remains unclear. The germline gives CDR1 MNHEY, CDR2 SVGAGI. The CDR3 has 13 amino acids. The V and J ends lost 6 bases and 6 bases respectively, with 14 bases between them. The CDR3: CASSPWEGAEAFF. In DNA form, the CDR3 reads TGTGCCAGCAGCCCCTGGGAGGGCGCTGAAGCTTTCTTT.

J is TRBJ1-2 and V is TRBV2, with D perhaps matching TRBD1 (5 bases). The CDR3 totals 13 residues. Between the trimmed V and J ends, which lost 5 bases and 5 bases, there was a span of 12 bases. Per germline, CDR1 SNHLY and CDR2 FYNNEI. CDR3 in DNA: TGTGCCAGCAGTCCGGACACCAGATATGGCTACACCTTC. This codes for CASSPDTRYGYTF.

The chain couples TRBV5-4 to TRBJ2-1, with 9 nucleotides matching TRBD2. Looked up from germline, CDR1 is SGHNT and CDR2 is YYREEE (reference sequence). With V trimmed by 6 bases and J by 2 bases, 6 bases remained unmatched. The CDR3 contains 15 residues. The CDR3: CASKQAGGTYNEQFF. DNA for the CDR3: TGTGCCAGCAAACAAGCGGGGGGAACCTACAATGAGCAGTTCTTC. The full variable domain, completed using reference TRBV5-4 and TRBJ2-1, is ETGVTQSPTHLIKTRGQQVTLRCSSQSGHNTVSWYQQALGQGPQFIFQYYREEENGRGNFPPRFSGLQFPNYSSELNVNALELDDSALYLCASKQAGGTYNEQFFGPGTRLTVL.

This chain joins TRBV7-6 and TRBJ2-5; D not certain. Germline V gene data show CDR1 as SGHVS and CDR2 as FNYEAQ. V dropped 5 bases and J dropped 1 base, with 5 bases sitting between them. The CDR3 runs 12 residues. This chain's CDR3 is CASSQLQETQYF. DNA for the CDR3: TGTGCCAGCAGCCAACTCCAAGAGACCCAGTACTTC.

CDR3 amino acids: CASSGAGNYGYTF. The CDR3 DNA is TGCGCCAGCAGTGGGGCAGGGAACTATGGCTACACCTTC. The rearrangement uses TRBV5-1 and TRBJ1-2; possibly TRBD1 for D (5 bases). Germline V gene sequence: CDR1 SGHRS, CDR2 YFSETQ. V was trimmed by 5 bases and J by 2 bases, leaving 10 bases between them. The CDR3 is made up of 13 amino acids.

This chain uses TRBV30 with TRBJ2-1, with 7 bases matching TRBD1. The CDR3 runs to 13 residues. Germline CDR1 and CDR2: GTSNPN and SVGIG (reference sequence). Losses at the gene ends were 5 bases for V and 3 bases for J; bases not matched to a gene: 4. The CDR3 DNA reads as TGTGCCTGGGGACAGGTTCACTACAATGAGCAGTTCTTC. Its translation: CAWGQVHYNEQFF.

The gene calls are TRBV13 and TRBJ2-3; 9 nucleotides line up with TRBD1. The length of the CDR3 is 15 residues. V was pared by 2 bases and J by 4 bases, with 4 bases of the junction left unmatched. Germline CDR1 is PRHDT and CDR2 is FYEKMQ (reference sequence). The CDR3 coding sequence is TGTGCCAGCAGCTTATTGGGACAGGGCCCAGATACGCAGTATTTT. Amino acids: CASSLLGQGPDTQYF.

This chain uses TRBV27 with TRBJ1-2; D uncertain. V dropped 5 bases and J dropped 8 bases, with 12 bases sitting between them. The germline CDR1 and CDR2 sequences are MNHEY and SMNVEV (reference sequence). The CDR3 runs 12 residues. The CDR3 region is CASSQTKRGYTF. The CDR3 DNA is TGTGCCAGCAGTCAGACGAAGAGGGGCTACACCTTC.